This TCR beta chain was captured in a study of cytomegalovirus exposure and HLA in healthy donors (dated by TCRdb to between 2016 and 2019). Concerning the study at large: In an earlier analysis of 587 of the donors, roughly 300 Gb of sequence data and 100 million or so unique TCR beta sequences from about 179 million T cells were reported. An early release that covered roughly 600 HLA-typed donors contained about 300 gigabases of sequencing data and 70 million to 100 million unique TCR sequences. Among the roughly 380 genotyped donors, about 85% belonged to the genetic ancestry cluster associated with self-reported Caucasian donors. The study was designed to test whether signatures of past pathogen exposure could be identified by cataloging public T cell receptors. Using immunosequencing, the study profiled T cell repertoires from 640 or so subjects and related those repertoires to cytomegalovirus serostatus. In addition to the first cohort of 500 to 850 subjects, a separate validation cohort of approximately 120 different subjects was used. To predict cytomegalovirus infection status, the study combined high-throughput TCR immunosequencing, statistical association of individual TCRs with disease status, and machine learning. A later analysis re-analyzed previously published TCR beta repertoires from 666 donors and added high-resolution HLA genotyping to study TCR occurrence patterns. The later analysis used no new phenotypic data to find candidate immune exposures, relying instead on TCR beta sequences and their occurrence across donors. In an earlier analysis of 550 to 700 of the donors, high-throughput TCR beta sequencing was used to judge whether each TCR beta V gene segment behaved as functional or pseudogenic. Alongside the repertoire data, information on donor age, sex, ethnicity and CMV serostatus was compiled. A later genetic analysis took genome-wide SNP genotypes for about three fifths of the roughly 700 donors and used that subset as a discovery cohort. Every repertoire in the discovery cohort had been generated on one and the same sequencing platform. HLA typing covered class I and class II loci at four-digit resolution. The number of typed donors differed by locus: 629-630 for A, B, C, DRB1 and DQB1; approximately 520 for DQA1; over 600 for DPA1; and about 470 for DPB1. Four to six DR-DQ haplotypes were handled as single units for association and clustering, since linkage in the cohort was strong. Among some 410 genotyped donors of the cohort, an average of about 240,000 unique TCR beta nucleotide sequences were sequenced per donor, roughly 20% of them non-productive.

This clone was seen just once. The target of this receptor is not known. The sample holds no much larger clone one base away, and base qualities are not on file. Via the germline V gene (reference sequence), CDR1 is LNHDA and CDR2 SQIVND. The CDR3 measures 14 amino acids from cysteine to phenylalanine. Only the CDR3 DNA is retained, 42 bases long and in frame from the first base. V gives up 7 bases and J gives up 7 bases, and the segment between their germline ends measures 17 bases. Here is what the overall study found, with its caveats: Compared with equally common non-associated chains, HLA-associated TCR beta chains in a later analysis were more clonally expanded and had lower generation probabilities. The authors suggested that the approach could potentially be extended to other disease states and immunological phenotypes. A later analysis found that TCR association rates varied across HLA loci, with DRB1 alleles showing the most associated TCRs and HLA-C alleles the fewest. Linkage disequilibrium might explain the correlated functional status among segregating V segments, but an unknown experimental factor could not be excluded. A further reported finding was that TCR beta sequences accurately predicted the HLA-A and HLA-B alleles for most subjects in the first cohort. A later analysis associated 16,951 TCR beta sequences with specific HLA alleles at a false discovery rate of 0.05. A total of 150 or so TCR beta chains were listed by the study as associated with cytomegalovirus. Immune exposure information for the cohort was limited to CMV serostatus. The earlier analysis of nearly 600 of the donors excluded 15 to 20 rarely observed V segments, including chromosome 9 orphons, because counts were too low. The 87-base-pair reads could not distinguish some IMGT-functional V segments, including TRBV6-2 and TRBV6-3, so those segments were excluded. The classifier was reported to diagnose cytomegalovirus status with high specificity and sensitivity in both the original cohort and the validation cohort. According to a later analysis, parvovirus B19, influenza, CMV and Epstein-Barr virus appeared linked to several top co-occurrence clusters. Because some donors lacked HLA typing at each locus, the association tests relied only on the typed subset. Across donors, most TCR sequences were observed very rarely, whereas some public TCRs were present in many individuals. When HLA alleles, especially DR and DQ, strongly co-occurred, TCR associations were difficult to assign to individual alleles. The cohort was sequenced for TCR beta chains only, and without alpha or paired-chain data the features that could be detected were limited. In an earlier analysis of under 600 of the donors, most TCR beta V segments were observed in productive rearrangements about 87% or about 30% of the time, broadly matching IMGT annotations. A later genetic analysis associated a missense DCLRE1C variant with V-gene and J-gene trimming of TCR beta chains, and an independent cohort replicated the association. According to a later genetic analysis, donors in an Asian-associated ancestry cluster had fewer N-insertions in productive TCRs than the approximately 650-donor mean. According to a later analysis, most CMV-associated TCR beta chains appeared to be HLA-restricted, and the HLA associations seemed to be driven largely by CMV exposure. The sequencing pipeline was judged likely to have produced a cluster of highly shared sequence variants as a technical artifact. The presence/absence analyses assumed that sequencing depth was roughly uniform across donors, and that assumption may not be true. In vitro tests confirmed that a few of the cytomegalovirus-associated TCR beta chains recognize cytomegalovirus antigens.

In total, about 650 healthy bone marrow donors made up the cohort. At the time of sampling, every cohort member was nominally healthy, though immune exposures that went unrecorded were likely present. The donor was CMV seronegative and was included in the group of about 350 seronegative cohort members. A peripheral blood sample was collected from each donor, and TCR beta sequencing was performed on peripheral blood mononuclear cells. The Qiagen DNeasy Blood Extraction Kit was used to extract genomic DNA from the blood cell samples. Library construction relied on the immunoSEQ multiplex PCR assay. A mixture of 60 forward primers for TCR Vbeta segments and 13 reverse primers for TCR Jbeta segments was used in the multiplex PCR. Amplification of the CDR3 region of rearranged TCR beta genes was performed with a multiplex PCR assay on genomic DNA. On the Illumina HiSeq System, the amplified TCR beta libraries were sequenced as 87-base-pair reads. The study's own analysis went as follows. In a later analysis, around 80 million unique TCR beta chains were counted across the roughly 670 repertoires, and roughly 10 million of these chains were shared by at least two donors. To remove PCR and sequencing errors, raw reads were error-corrected and collapsed into unique sequences using a nearest-neighbor algorithm that merged closely related sequences. CDR3 sequences were aligned to IMGT reference sequences to assign V, D and J gene segments. Each retained sequence needed at least a six-nucleotide match to both a V gene segment and a J gene segment. A rearrangement counted as productive if the CDR3 had no stop codons and remained in frame with V and J, and every other rearrangement counted as non-productive. Following IMGT convention, CDR3 was defined as the stretch from the second conserved V-encoded cysteine up to the conserved J-encoded phenylalanine. Sequences without an unambiguous match to a single V gene segment were excluded from the earlier analysis of 500 to 700 of the donors. In an earlier analysis of almost 600 of the donors, a V segment was called functional when productive rearrangements were above 56.7%, and segregating when the standard deviation between donors exceeded 5%. To diagnose cytomegalovirus status from the catalog of TCR beta chain sequences, a statistical classification framework was built. V and J gene assignment, in a later analysis, came from comparing TCR nucleotide sequences with IMGT/GENE-DB human TR gene sequences. Using the TCRdist pipeline, a later analysis assigned CDR3 sequences along with most-parsimonious VDJ recombination scenarios. In a later analysis, each TCR beta chain was defined by its CDR3 amino acid sequence together with its V-gene family, and reads lacking a unique V-gene family were excluded. To address suspected cross-contamination and a sequencing artifact, a later analysis removed around 600 highly shared, low-generation-probability nucleotide sequences. For each public chain, a later analysis derived a clonal expansion index from normalized ranks of inferred template counts within each repertoire. In a later analysis, generation probabilities were computed with a VDJ recombination model fitted to out-of-frame rearrangements, and the resulting probabilities were checked against IGoR. In a later analysis, TCR-TCR, TCR-HLA and TCR-CMV co-occurrence was scored with hypergeometric tests, and a repertoire-size bias correction was applied to TCR pairs. In a later analysis, false discovery rates were estimated by permuting HLA or CMV assignments 20 times. A later analysis grouped co-occurring TCRs with DBSCAN, adding TCRdist sequence similarity when clustering within HLA-allele-positive subsets. Repertoires with fewer than 30,000 or more than 120,000 public chains, plus five repertoires with anomalous nucleotide sharing, were excluded from co-occurrence clustering. The source is immuneACCESS, and TCRdb retained only in-frame sequences with V and J called. Part of the clones is not carried over; for the studies checked, unresolved V genes explain less than half of this, and the remainder is unexplained. V, J and clone size derive from that table, while D and trimming were established from the DNA sequence. For this sample there are 250,000 to 350,000 clones; about 87% appear just once. About 2% of the sample goes to the ten largest clones.

The specimen was PBMCs. The chain is assembled from TRBV19 and TRBJ1-5; TRBD1 is a possible D gene, resting on 6 matching bases. The sequence derives from a woman aged 18-29 years in good health and CMV-seronegative. The sequenced DNA is TGTGCCAGTAACGCACAGGGAAGGCGGCAGCCCCAGCATTTT. Translated, it reads CASNAQGRRQPQHF.